The next 5 T cell receptor beta chains were all read from a single sample in a study of CD8+ T cells in alopecia areata (dated by TCRdb to 2016 to 2018). The library was generated by the immunoSEQ multiplex PCR assay. RNA was extracted from all samples and reverse transcribed into cDNA as template for TCR sequencing. TCRdb holds this immuneACCESS table with in-frame rearrangements only. Some clones are missing; in checked studies, unresolved V genes explain under half, and the rest has no known cause. For this sample, approximately 280,000 clones are listed, none of them singletons. The ten largest account for 0.9% to 1.5% of the sample. Cells from pooled mouse cutaneous lymph nodes were stained for CD4, CD8alpha, NKG2D, NKG2ACE and other markers and then sorted on a BD Influx. The sequencing input was CD4+ T cells sorted from a lymph node. The receptors originated from a C3H/HeJ mouse with alopecia areata. Mice of this strain carry the MHC haplotype H2-k.

At least ten counts were recorded for this clone. These gene names are mouse names. The read ends 4 residues shy of where the CDR3 ends; the end is completed using the germline J gene. At the DNA level, this CDR3 is encoded by other sequences in the same sample as well. The chain joins TRBV12-1 to TRBJ1-2; D ambiguous. Germline V gives CDR1 SGHSN, CDR2 HYEKVE. The CDR3 is 13 amino acids. Between the trimmed V and J ends, which lost 0 bases and 2 bases, there was a span of 6 bases. CDR3 sequence: CASSLGLNSDYTF. The CDR3 DNA, read in part, is TGTGCCAGCTCTCTCGGACTGAACTCC.

In its sample, this clone was seen many times. Genes here carry mouse names. The CDR3 end lies 4 residues beyond the end of the read and is filled in from the germline J gene. V and J are TRBV31 and TRBJ1-2; TRBD1 aligns across 8 bases. Germline V gene sequence: CDR1 GKSSPN, CDR2 SITVG. The CDR3 is 13 residues long. CDR3 amino acids: CAWSLQGDPDYTF. CDR3 bases read: TGTGCCTGGAGTCTACAGGGGGACCCC.

This clone showed up just a few times. Here the gene names and germline are mouse. The read gets to within 4 residues of the CDR3 end, and the germline J gene fills in the rest. This chain connects TRBV5 to TRBJ2-1; D may be TRBD1 (6 bases). The CDR3 consists of 14 residues. CDR1 is LGHNA, CDR2 YNLKQL, per germline (reference sequence). Here the CDR3 reads CASSQTTTGTEQFF. The part of the CDR3 DNA that was read is TGTGCCAGCAGCCAAACCACAACAGGGACT.

A remark on this clone: The germline and genes are mouse ones. The read falls 4 residues short of the CDR3 end, and the missing part is taken from the germline J gene. The sample contains more than one DNA sequence encoding this CDR3. The J gene is TRBJ2-7, the V gene TRBV13-2; D might be TRBD1 (6 bases). Germline V gives CDR1 NNHNN, CDR2 SYGAGS (reference sequence). The ends were cut back, 2 bases at V and 3 bases at J, with 9 bases in the middle. This CDR3 spans 13 amino acids. The CDR3: CASGDRTDYEQYF. Incomplete CDR3 DNA: TGTGCCAGCGGTGACCGGACAGACTAT.

In this sample, this clone turned up a few times. Germline and genes: mouse. Read sequence stops 4 residues before the CDR3 end, and the germline J gene provides the missing end. The chain uses TRBV5 and TRBJ2-5; a weak D match, TRBD1 (6 bases). CDR3 length: 15 residues. Trimming left V 2 bases short and J 1 base short, with 10 bases between. Germline V gene sequence: CDR1 LGHNA, CDR2 YNLKQL (reference sequence). CDR3 sequence reads: CASSQKQGDQDTQYF. The CDR3 bases that were read are TGTGCCAGCAGCCAAAAACAGGGAGACCAAGAC.